Here is one TCR beta chain with its context. This clone appeared once. Its antigen remains unidentified. Nothing much larger sits one base from this clone, and base qualities are not available. Per the publication, the time point label means: blood sample drawn before combined kidney and bone marrow transplant. Unstimulated Tregs (CD4+CD25+CD127-), CD4+ non-Tregs (CD4+CD25-), CD4 and CD8 cells were FACS-sorted from thawed PBMCs. Patients were 4 combined kidney and bone marrow transplant recipients from the ITN036ST trial, and only these trial subjects had samples available. Healthy control blood was processed to PBMCs with a Ficoll density gradient and then cryopreserved, whereas patient PBMCs were collected both before and after transplant. The CDR3 has 15 amino acids, counting the end cysteine and phenylalanine. The kept DNA is CDR3 alone, 45 bases in frame from the first base. V and J are truncated by 1 base and 0 bases respectively, leaving an intervening sequence of 9 bases. The germline V gene provides CDR1 SGHDN and CDR2 FVKESK.

These data belong to a study of Tregs in tolerant kidney transplant recipients (dated by TCRdb to between 2018 and 2021). Context from the whole study: Related donors were used in the transplants with nonmyeloablative bone marrow transplantation, and mixed chimerism was transient in the human trials. TCRbeta sequencing was used in the study to identify donor-specific regulatory T cells before combined kidney and bone marrow transplantation, and the identified cells were then tracked after transplant.

Here is what the overall study found, with its caveats: Although technical replication error seemed to be minimal, the question of biological reproducibility was not addressed directly. For some patients, the PCR primers changed as time went on, which meant samples from those patients could not be compared with one another at the nucleotide level. The most biologically relevant and donor-specific TCRbeta repertoire appeared to be identified by expanding Tregs with activated donor B cells. The study was limited by small patient numbers, and the findings need validation in larger populations and under other immunosuppression protocols. Donor-specific Treg expansion exceeded global Treg expansion in tolerant patients, suggesting antigen-driven rather than nonspecific expansion.

Genomic DNA was extracted from sorted cells with the QIAGEN DNeasy Blood and Tissue Kit for TCRbeta CDR3 sequencing. High-throughput TCRbeta CDR3 sequencing, which included PCR amplification with bias correction and internal controls, was done commercially through immunoSEQ. The study's own analysis went as follows. A unique productive TCRbeta sequence was defined by the CDR3 nucleotide sequence when primers matched, and otherwise by the CDR3 amino acid sequence together with the Vbeta and Jbeta genes. To correct sorting error, sequences shared between sorted populations at a frequency ratio of 2:1 or less were removed; the rest were assigned to the higher population. A sequence was defined as donor-reactive if the sequence was expanded at least 5-fold in CFSE-low cells compared with unstimulated cells and had a frequency of at least 0.01% in CFSE-low cells. Repertoire divergence was quantified by Jensen-Shannon divergence calculated from the top 100 TCRbeta sequences ranked by frequency. For samples with multiple sequencing runs, sorting error was corrected separately for each run before the runs were pooled. The table was pulled from immuneACCESS by TCRdb, which kept in-frame rearrangements only. Such tables lose some clones; where checked, under half of the loss comes from unresolved V genes, and the rest has no known cause. Clonal size and the V and J genes are those of that table, whereas D and trimming came from the DNA. In this sample the table shows under 85,000 clones, approximately 91% of which occur a single time. More than 0.35% of the sample goes to the ten largest clones.

The source of this sequence is a human donor who received a combined kidney and bone marrow transplant. The sample consisted of CD4+ T cells from blood, taken before the transplant. The rearranged segments are TRBV14 and TRBJ1-2, with no confidently assigned D gene. The DNA is as follows: TGTGCCAGCAGCCAAGCGAGAAAAGCTAACTATGGCTACACCTTC. It translates to CASSQARKANYGYTF.